Listed here are 32 T cell receptor beta chains from one sample, sequenced in a study of control samples from healthy donors and cancer patients. Sequencing was performed with immunoSEQ multiplex PCR; in TCRdb, only in-frame clones are kept and a portion is missing. The sample has about 89,000 clones; roughly 86% are singletons. The sequencing input was blood. Receptors were obtained from a man in his thirties or forties in good health.

This clone has just one count. The V and J genes are TRBV4-1 and TRBJ2-3; 8 nucleotides align to TRBD2. The length of the CDR3 is 17 residues. With V trimmed by 1 base and J by 3 bases, 9 bases remained unmatched. CDR1 is MGHRA, CDR2 YSYEKL, per germline. The CDR3 protein is CASSQGPGGGTTDTQYF. The CDR3 DNA reads as TGCGCCAGCAGCCAAGGCCCTGGCGGGGGGACTACAGATACGCAGTATTTT.

The V and J genes are TRBV9 and TRBJ2-5, with 14 bases lining up with TRBD2. The CDR3 contains 17 residues. Trimming took 4 bases from V and 5 from J; bases not matched to a gene: 10. In germline, CDR1 is SGDLS, CDR2 YYNGEE. CDR3 sequence reads: CASSLGTSGGIKETQYF. The CDR3 coding sequence is TGTGCCAGCAGCCTTGGGACTAGCGGGGGAATAAAGGAGACCCAGTACTTC.

Details on this clone: A junction boundary mismatches the germline segment, possibly from a read error. This chain connects TRBV6-5 to TRBJ1-2; 7 bases are a match to TRBD1. The germline CDR1 and CDR2 sequences are MNHEY and SVGAGI. The CDR3 has 12 residues. DNA of the CDR3: TGTGCCAGCAGTCAACCACGTGAGGGGGCTTGGTTC. It yields the protein CASSQPREGAWF.

The CDR3 DNA follows: TGTGCCAGCAGTCCCGGGGGGGGGTACGAGCAGTACGTC. Amino acids: CASSPGGGYEQYV. The chain recombines TRBV6-5 with TRBJ2-7, with 8 bases identical to TRBD2. V was pared by 5 bases and J by 4 bases, with 4 bases of the junction left unmatched. This CDR3 has 13 residues. In germline, CDR1 is MNHEY, CDR2 SVGAGI.

The rearrangement uses TRBV21-1 and TRBJ2-7; TRBD2 is taken as the D call from the table, unchecked against the DNA. TRBV21-1 is designated a pseudogene. CDR3 length: 16 residues. The CDR3: CASSRGEIPRDYEQYV. The DNA of the CDR3 is TGTGCCAGTTCACGAGGCGAAATACCCCGAGACTACGAGCAGTACGTC.

The chain recombines TRBV5-4 with TRBJ2-5, with TRBD2 matching 7 bases. Germline lookup yields CDR1 SGHNT and CDR2 YYREEE (reference sequence). The CDR3 covers 16 residues. V lost 3 bases to trimming and J lost 2 bases; unmatched junction nucleotides: 10. The CDR3 loop is CASSSGSGTIQETQYF. The CDR3 DNA reads TGTGCCAGCAGCTCAGGGTCCGGGACTATACAAGAGACCCAGTACTTC. The full variable domain, completed using reference TRBV5-4 and TRBJ2-5, is ETGVTQSPTHLIKTRGQQVTLRCSSQSGHNTVSWYQQALGQGPQFIFQYYREEENGRGNFPPRFSGLQFPNYSSELNVNALELDDSALYLCASSSGSGTIQETQYFGPGTRLLVL.

This chain uses TRBV19 with TRBJ2-3; 13 nucleotides agree with TRBD2. J gave up 2 bases and V 5 bases, and 13 bases lay outside the gene matches. CDR1 is LNHDA and CDR2 is SQIVND in the germline V gene (reference sequence). The CDR3 length is 19 residues. The CDR3 protein is CASSAGLAGTYTPTDTQYF. In DNA, the CDR3 is TGTGCCAGTAGTGCGGGACTAGCGGGGACCTATACACCCACAGATACGCAGTATTTT.

V and J are TRBV12-3 or TRBV12-4 and TRBJ1-2; D is unresolved. This CDR3 contains 13 residues. V lost 4 bases, J lost 4 bases, and 10 bases lay in between. In DNA, the CDR3 is TGTGCCAGCAGTTGGGTCCCAAGCTATGGCTACACCTTC. Protein sequence: CASSWVPSYGYTF.

This clone appeared once. The chain is built from TRBV5-1 and TRBJ2-2, with unresolved D. V was cut by 0 bases and J by 1 base, with 1 base left in between. This CDR3 spans 13 amino acids. Germline CDR1 SGHRS, CDR2 YFSETQ. This chain's CDR3 is CASSLGNTGELFF. CDR3 in DNA: TGCGCCAGCAGCTTGGGGAACACCGGGGAGCTGTTTTTT.

On this clone: One end of the junction does not line up with germline, which may come from a read error. J is TRBJ2-1 and V is TRBV5-4, with 12 bases that match TRBD1. CDR1 and CDR2 from the germline V gene are SGHNT and YYREEE (reference sequence). The CDR3 is 12 residues long. CDR3 DNA sequence: TGTGCCAGCAGCTGGGACAGGGGGCAATCCGTCTTC. Translation: CASSWDRGQSVF.

This chain links TRBV21-1 with TRBJ2-5. TRBV21-1 is listed as a pseudogene. The CDR3 runs 15 residues. CDR3 DNA: TGTGCCAGCAGCCTCAAAGGGCTCTGGATAGGGACCCAGTACTTC. This sequence encodes CASSLKGLWIGTQYF.

J is TRBJ2-7 and V is TRBV2, with TRBD2 matching 8 bases. This CDR3 comprises 15 residues. CDR1 SNHLY and CDR2 FYNNEI come from the germline V gene. Losses at the gene ends were 6 bases for V and 0 bases for J; bases not matched to a gene: 7. This CDR3 reads CASSGPAGASYEQYF. CDR3 nucleotide sequence: TGTGCCAGCAGCGGGCCAGCGGGGGCCTCCTACGAGCAGTACTTC.

This clone was observed a handful of times. The CDR3 DNA follows: TGTGCCAGCAGTGAGATGTGGGGGACCGGGGAGCTGTTTTTT. It is translated as CASSEMWGTGELFF. The V call is TRBV2, the J call TRBJ2-2; possibly TRBD1 or TRBD2 for D (5 bases each). V was shortened by 3 bases and J by 5 bases, with 10 bases between the two germline ends. The CDR3 has 14 residues. Germline V gene sequence: CDR1 SNHLY, CDR2 FYNNEI.

The genes are TRBV7-9 and TRBJ2-2; D tentatively reads TRBD1 or TRBD2 (5 bases each). From germline, CDR1 is SEHNR and CDR2 FQNEAQ (reference sequence). V dropped 4 bases and J dropped 2 bases, with 11 bases sitting between them. The CDR3 length is 15 residues. DNA for the CDR3: TGTGCCAGCAGCTCTGACGGGGCAAACACCGGGGAGCTGTTTTTT. This gives the protein CASSSDGANTGELFF.

V and J are TRBV29-1 and TRBJ2-2; 7 bases match TRBD2. The CDR3 sequence is 13 residues long. The germline gives CDR1 SQVTM, CDR2 ANQGSEA. V was pared by 4 bases and J by 3 bases, with 2 bases of the junction left unmatched. This chain's CDR3 is CSVGRGDTGELFF. DNA of the CDR3: TGCAGCGTTGGTCGGGGGGACACCGGGGAGCTGTTTTTT.

The chain is built from TRBV24-1 and TRBJ2-1; D is perhaps TRBD1 (6 bases). The CDR3 has 16 residues. From germline, CDR1 is KGHDR and CDR2 SFDVKD. V was trimmed by 4 bases and J by 4 bases, leaving 16 bases between them. CDR3 nucleotide sequence: TGTGCCACCAGTGAGGACCCCAAAGGGGGTTACAATGAGCAGTTCTTC. It specifies CATSEDPKGGYNEQFF.

The chain is built from TRBV6-5 and TRBJ2-7; TRBD2 matches at 8 bases. The CDR3 has 14 residues. The germline V gene encodes CDR1 MNHEY and CDR2 SVGAGI. Trimming took 7 bases from V and 7 from J; bases not matched to a gene: 12. The CDR3 spells CASNPGGGAQEQYF. DNA of the CDR3: TGTGCCAGCAACCCGGGAGGGGGGGCTCAGGAGCAGTACTTC.

The chain joins TRBV19 to TRBJ2-4; D call uncertain. This CDR3 spans 15 amino acids. Trimming took off 2 bases at V and 3 bases at J, with 11 bases between the two ends. Germline V gene sequence: CDR1 LNHDA, CDR2 SQIVND (reference sequence). CDR3 DNA sequence: TGTGCCAGTAGTATATACGGAAAGTTCAAAAACATTCAGTACTTC. Amino acids: CASSIYGKFKNIQYF.

The rearrangement joins TRBV2 to TRBJ1-3; 11 bases fit TRBD1. The CDR3 has 14 residues. Germline V lookup: CDR1 SNHLY, CDR2 FYNNEI. The junction had 0 bases not matched to a gene; V was cut back by 4 bases and J by 4 bases. CDR3 sequence: CASSGTGGGNTIYF. For the CDR3, the DNA is TGTGCCAGCAGTGGGACAGGGGGCGGAAACACCATATATTTT.

This chain uses TRBV6-5 with TRBJ1-1; D not certain. CDR3 length: 15 residues. Germline V gene data show CDR1 as MNHEY and CDR2 as SVGAGI. V gave up 5 bases and J gave up 1 base, with 14 bases separating them. Here the CDR3 reads CASSKSGKQNTEAFF. Written as DNA, the CDR3 is TGTGCCAGCAGTAAATCGGGAAAACAGAACACTGAAGCTTTCTTT.

This sequence joins TRBV5-1 and TRBJ1-1; 9 bases align to TRBD1. CDR1 SGHRS and CDR2 YFSETQ come from the germline V gene. The trim removed 4 bases at V and 0 bases at J, leaving 10 bases unmatched. The CDR3 spans 17 residues. CDR3 sequence: CASSPIGDRVMNTEAFF. CDR3 coding DNA: TGCGCCAGCAGCCCGATTGGGGACAGGGTCATGAACACTGAAGCTTTCTTT.

The CDR3 loop reads CASSHDMGTYGYTF. CDR3 bases: TGTGCCAGCAGTCATGACATGGGGACCTATGGCTACACCTTC. The chain uses TRBV6-6 and TRBJ1-2; possible D gene TRBD1, 5 bases. The ends were cut back, 5 bases at V and 4 bases at J, with 14 bases in the middle. This CDR3 comprises 14 residues. CDR1 MNHNY and CDR2 SVGAGI come from the germline V gene (reference sequence).

This rearrangement joins TRBV5-6 to TRBJ1-1; weak D call: TRBD1 (5 bases). The V and J ends lost 0 bases and 8 bases respectively, with 5 bases between them. The CDR3 is made up of 11 amino acids. Germline loops: CDR1 SGHDT, CDR2 YYEEEE. This chain's CDR3 is CASSLDREAFF. Written as DNA, the CDR3 is TGTGCCAGCAGCTTGGACAGGGAAGCTTTCTTT.

The rearrangement joins TRBV2 to TRBJ2-3; 7 bases fit TRBD2. V gave up 10 bases and J gave up 1 base; unmatched junction bases: 5. The germline CDR1 and CDR2 sequences are SNHLY and FYNNEI. The CDR3 is 13 amino acids. CDR3 sequence (DNA): TGTGCCACCGGGGGGAGGGGCACAGATACGCAGTATTTT. Translation: CATGGRGTDTQYF.

This clone was detected only a few times. The chain carries TRBV6-5 and TRBJ2-4; D is undetermined. V was trimmed by 7 bases and J by 3 bases, leaving 7 bases between them. The CDR3 extends over 12 amino acids. The V gene's germline CDR1 is MNHEY and CDR2 SVGAGI. This CDR3 is CASTAVKNIQYF. CDR3 sequence (DNA): TGTGCCAGCACGGCAGTCAAAAACATTCAGTACTTC.

The chain uses TRBV2 and TRBJ2-3, with 8 bases fitting TRBD2. V was clipped by 4 bases and J by 2 bases; unmatched bases: 8. The CDR3 length is 16 residues. Germline CDR1 and CDR2: SNHLY and FYNNEI. In nucleotides, the CDR3 is TGTGCCAGCAGTGTCCCGTCGGGGGGGCCCACAGATACGCAGTATTTT. It is translated as CASSVPSGGPTDTQYF.

This clone occurred a few times. The rearrangement joins TRBV27 to TRBJ2-4; perhaps TRBD1 as D (5 bases). Germline values: CDR1 MNHEY, CDR2 SMNVEV (reference sequence). The CDR3 extends over 16 amino acids. V lost 0 bases and J 0 bases, leaving 9 bases between the germline ends. Written as DNA, the CDR3 is TGTGCCAGCAGTTTATCGGCAGGGTTAGCCAAAAACATTCAGTACTTC. Its protein is CASSLSAGLAKNIQYF.

Written as DNA, the CDR3 is TGTGCCACCAGCTCCGAGGGCCTTCGGGGCTACACCTTC. Amino acids: CATSSEGLRGYTF. The chain has TRBV24-1 and TRBJ1-2; no clear D. There are 13 residues in the CDR3. Germline V gives CDR1 KGHDR, CDR2 SFDVKD. V shed 7 bases and J shed 8 bases, with 16 bases lying between them.

In this sample, this clone turned up a few times. The CDR3 region is CASSLVRGIPTEKLFF. In nucleotides, the CDR3 is TGTGCCAGCAGCTTAGTGCGGGGAATACCCACGGAAAAACTGTTTTTT. J is TRBJ1-4 and V is TRBV7-2; D unclear. Between the trimmed V and J ends, which lost 1 base and 8 bases, there was a span of 17 bases. There are 16 residues in the CDR3. Germline V gene sequence: CDR1 SGHTA, CDR2 FQGNSA.

J is TRBJ1-1 and V is TRBV19, with D possibly being TRBD1 (5 bases). The V end was cut by 3 bases, the J end by 3 bases, with 11 bases between. CDR3 length: 14 residues. Germline values: CDR1 LNHDA, CDR2 SQIVND (reference sequence). CDR3 loop: CASSMGGVDTEAFF. The CDR3 DNA reads TGTGCCAGTAGTATGGGGGGGGTTGACACTGAAGCTTTCTTT.

The chain employs TRBV12-3 or TRBV12-4 and TRBJ2-1; no clear D. This CDR3 has 11 amino acids. Trimming removed 3 bases from V and 9 bases from J, with 6 bases in between. The CDR3 protein is CASSFRSEQFF. The DNA for the CDR3 is TGTGCCAGCAGTTTTCGCAGTGAGCAGTTCTTC.

The chain combines TRBV27 with TRBJ1-2; unclear D gene. The length of the CDR3 is 15 residues. Germline CDR1 and CDR2: MNHEY and SMNVEV (reference sequence). Trimming pared 2 bases from V and 1 base from J, leaving 11 bases between. The chain's CDR3 is CASSLAWESNYGYTF. CDR3 nucleotide sequence: TGTGCCAGCAGTTTAGCGTGGGAAAGTAACTATGGCTACACCTTC.